Listed below are T cell receptor beta chains from one sample, sequenced in a study of blood T cell repertoires in COVID-19. Clones were sequenced by immunoSEQ multiplex PCR, and TCRdb holds only the in-frame ones, with some missing. The sample shows 150,000 to 200,000 clones, roughly 85% of them seen only once. Sample: peripheral blood. The receptors derive from a human donor with acute or convalescent COVID-19. The donor label of this sample is uncertain. Both conserved end residues are part of each CDR3. Fields, in order: CDR3 length, D gene, clone size, J gene, V gene, CDR3 DNA, CDR3 protein. D genes are given only for firm matches. Some rows have no size entry. The others give once, few or many, or a class for an expanded clone.

>15|TRBD1|-|TRBJ1-4|TRBV11-3
TGTGCCAGCTCCCGAGGGACAGACGGGGGTGAAAAACTGTTTTTT
CASSRGTDGGEKLFF
>14|TRBD1|-|TRBJ1-4|TRBV5-1
TGCGCCAGCAGCTTGGGGACAGGGCGTGAAAAACTGTTTTTT
CASSLGTGREKLFF
>13|-|few|TRBJ1-6|TRBV19
TGTGCCAGTAGTATAGTCCGAGATTCACCCCTCCACTTT
CASSIVRDSPLHF
>16|TRBD1|-|TRBJ1-5|TRBV18
TGTGCCAGCTCACCACGGCGGACAGGGGCCTATCAGCCCCAGCATTTT
CASSPRRTGAYQPQHF
>14|TRBD1|-|TRBJ2-7|TRBV5-1
TGCGCCAGCAGCTTGGTTATAGGGGGCGACGAGCAGTACTTC
CASSLVIGGDEQYF
>12|-|-|TRBJ2-5|TRBV3-1/TRBV3-2
TGTGCCAGCAGCCCCCGTCGAGAGACCCAGTACTTC
CASSPRRETQYF
>15|-|few|TRBJ1-1|TRBV4-3
TGCGCCAGCAGCCAAGTCCCCCCGAGTAACACTGAAGCTTTCTTT
CASSQVPPSNTEAFF
>15|-|few|TRBJ2-1|TRBV6-2/TRBV6-3
TGTGCCAGCAGTAATGGTGGTAGCTCCTACAATGAGCAGTTCTTC
CASSNGGSSYNEQFF
>13|-|-|TRBJ1-1|TRBV29-1
TGCAGCGTTGAAGGGGGAGGGGGCACTGAAGCTTTCTTT
CSVEGGGGTEAFF
>11|-|-|TRBJ1-2|TRBV30
TGTGCCTGGGGGAACAGGGCTGGCTACACCTTC
CAWGNRAGYTF
>15|-|-|TRBJ2-2|TRBV4-2
TGTGCCAGCAGCCGTATAGACTCGAACACCGGGGAGCTGTTTTTT
CASSRIDSNTGELFF
>14|-|few|TRBJ1-6|TRBV10-1
TGCGCCAGCAGTGAAGGACACAGTAATTCACCCCTCCACTTT
CASSEGHSNSPLHF
>13|-|few|TRBJ1-3|TRBV2
TGTGCCAGACTCACCTCTGGTGGAAACACCATATATTTT
CARLTSGGNTIYF
>16|-|-|TRBJ2-5|TRBV14
TGTGCCAGCAGCCAAGAATTAGGACACTATCTAGAGACCCAGTACTTC
CASSQELGHYLETQYF
>14|TRBD1|-|TRBJ1-1|TRBV5-6
TGTGCCAGCAGCTTCGGACAGGGGGACACTGAAGCTTTCTTT
CASSFGQGDTEAFF
>17|TRBD1|-|TRBJ1-6|TRBV9
TGTGCCAGCAGCGACAGGGACAGCTCATCCTATAATTCACCCCTCCACTTT
CASSDRDSSSYNSPLHF
>16|-|-|TRBJ1-6|TRBV30
TGTGCCTGGAGCCCGACAGGTGGGGTCGTTAATTCACCCCTCCACTTT
CAWSPTGGVVNSPLHF
>13|-|-|TRBJ2-2|TRBV7-9
TGTGCCAGCAGCTTAGCGCGGACCGGGGAGCTGTTTTTT
CASSLARTGELFF
>16|-|-|TRBJ1-5|TRBV6-1
TGTGCCAGCAGTGTTACTGTGAGGGCCAGCAATCAGCCCCAGCATTTT
CASSVTVRASNQPQHF
>14|-|-|TRBJ1-2|TRBV12-5
TGTGCTAGTGGTCAGGAGGTCCCTAACTATGGCTACACCTTC
CASGQEVPNYGYTF
>14|TRBD1|-|TRBJ1-4|TRBV2
TGTGCCAGCAGACCGGGACAGCTAAATGAAAAACTGTTTTTT
CASRPGQLNEKLFF
>15|-|-|TRBJ2-1|TRBV10-2
TGCGCCAGCTTGGGAGGACTAACCTCCTACAATGAGCAGTTCTTC
CASLGGLTSYNEQFF
>15|TRBD2|-|TRBJ2-3|TRBV9
TGTGCCAGCGCCCCCCCAGCGGGGCCCACAGATACGCAGTATTTT
CASAPPAGPTDTQYF
>16|TRBD1|-|TRBJ1-4|TRBV5-8
TGTGCCAGCAGCCGAGGGACAGGCTCAACTAATGAAAAACTGTTTTTT
CASSRGTGSTNEKLFF
>15|-|-|TRBJ2-1|TRBV6-6
TGTGCCAGCAGTTCACAAGTAGCTGGAGGCAATGAGCAGTTCTTC
CASSSQVAGGNEQFF
>13|-|-|TRBJ2-1|TRBV7-2
TGTGCCAGCAGCTTAGAATCCGTCAATGAGCAGTTCTTC
CASSLESVNEQFF